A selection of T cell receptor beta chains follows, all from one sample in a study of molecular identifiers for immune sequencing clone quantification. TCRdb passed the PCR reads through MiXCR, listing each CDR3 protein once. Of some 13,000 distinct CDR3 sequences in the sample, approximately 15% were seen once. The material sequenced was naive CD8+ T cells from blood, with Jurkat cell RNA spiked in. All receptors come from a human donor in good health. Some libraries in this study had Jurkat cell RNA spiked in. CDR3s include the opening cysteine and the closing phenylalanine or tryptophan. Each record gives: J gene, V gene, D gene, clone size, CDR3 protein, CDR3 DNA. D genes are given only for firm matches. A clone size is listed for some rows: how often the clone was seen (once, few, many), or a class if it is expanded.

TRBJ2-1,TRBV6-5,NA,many,CASSYSQLTQETEFF,TGTGCCAGCAGTTACTCCCAGCTCACTCAGGAAACCGAGTTCTTC
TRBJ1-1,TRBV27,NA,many,CASSPRHTPEAFF,TGTGCCAGCAGTCCCAGACATACCCCTGAAGCTTTCTTT
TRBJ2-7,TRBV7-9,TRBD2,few,CASSASGIEYEQYF,TGTGCCAGCAGCGCTAGCGGGATCGAATACGAGCAGTACTTC
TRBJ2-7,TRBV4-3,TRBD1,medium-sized,CASSQGTGVSYEQYF,TGCGCCAGCAGCCAAGGGACAGGGGTATCCTACGAGCAGTACTTC
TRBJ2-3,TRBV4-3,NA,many,CASSQDSRADTQYF,TGCGCCAGCAGCCAAGATAGTCGGGCAGATACGCAGTATTTT
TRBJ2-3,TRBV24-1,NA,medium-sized,CATSDLARADGDPDTQYF,TGTGCCACCAGTGATCTCGCCCGGGCCGACGGGGATCCAGATACGCAGTATTTT
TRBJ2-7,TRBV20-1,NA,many,CSASGSDSAYEQYF,TGCAGTGCTAGCGGTTCGGACTCTGCCTACGAGCAGTACTTC
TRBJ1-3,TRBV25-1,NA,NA,CASSELGSGNTIHF,TGCGCCAGCAGTGAATTGGGCTCTGGAAACACCATACATTTT
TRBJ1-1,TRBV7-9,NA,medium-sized,CASRDGMNTEAFF,TGTGCCAGCAGGGACGGAATGAACACTGAAGCTTTCTTT
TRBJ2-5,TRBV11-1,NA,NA,CASSLSAGRDSYQETQYF,TGTGCCAGCAGCCTATCGGCCGGCAGAGACTCGTACCAAGAGACCCAGTACTTC
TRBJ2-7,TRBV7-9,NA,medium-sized,CASSPSWTEQYF,TGTGCCAGCAGCCCGAGTTGGACCGAGCAGTACTTC
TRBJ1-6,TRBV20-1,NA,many,CSARDEYGLGHSPLHF,TGCAGTGCTAGAGATGAGTACGGCCTCGGCCATTCACCCCTCCACTTT
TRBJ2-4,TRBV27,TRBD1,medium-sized,CATTDRGKNIQYF,TGTGCCACCACAGACAGGGGGAAGAACATTCAGTACTTC
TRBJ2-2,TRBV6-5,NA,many,CASSYSSGTAYTGELFF,TGTGCCAGCAGTTACTCGAGTGGGACGGCTTACACCGGGGAGCTGTTTTTT
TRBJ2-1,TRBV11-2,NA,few,CASSRAGPTGEQFF,TGTGCCAGCAGCAGGGCCGGGCCTACCGGTGAGCAGTTCTTC
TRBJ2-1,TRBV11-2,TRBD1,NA,CASSSPYHSGTETYNEQFF,TGTGCCAGCAGCTCCCCGTACCATTCCGGGACAGAGACTTACAATGAGCAGTTCTTC
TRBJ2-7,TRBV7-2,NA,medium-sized,CASSSLDLLEQYF,TGTGCCAGCAGCTCTTTGGACTTGCTAGAGCAGTACTTC
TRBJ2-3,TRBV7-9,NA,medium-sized,CASSSRGHRTDTQYF,TGTGCCAGCAGCTCGCGGGGGCACCGCACAGATACGCAGTATTTT
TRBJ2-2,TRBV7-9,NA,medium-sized,CASSSFSGELFF,TGTGCCAGCAGTTCATTCTCCGGGGAGCTGTTTTTT
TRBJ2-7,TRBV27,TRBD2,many,CASASGPHSYEQYF,TGTGCCAGCGCTAGCGGGCCGCACTCCTACGAGCAGTACTTC
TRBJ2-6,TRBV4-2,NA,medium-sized,CASSNPGVDGANVLTF,TGTGCCAGCAGCAACCCAGGGGTAGATGGGGCCAACGTCCTGACTTTC
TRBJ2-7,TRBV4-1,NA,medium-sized,CASSQDDRSSSYEQYF,TGCGCCAGCAGCCAGGACGACAGGTCCAGCTCCTACGAGCAGTACTTC
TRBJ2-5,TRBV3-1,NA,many,CASSRSLGAQETQYF,TGTGCCAGCAGCCGAAGCTTGGGGGCGCAGGAGACCCAGTACTTC
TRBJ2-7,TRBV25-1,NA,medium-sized,CASSDAPGAYEQYF,TGTGCCAGCAGTGACGCGCCAGGGGCCTACGAGCAGTACTTC
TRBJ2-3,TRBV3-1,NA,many,CASSQSARVDTQYF,TGTGCCAGCAGCCAATCGGCTAGGGTAGATACGCAGTATTTT
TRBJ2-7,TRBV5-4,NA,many,CASSLYPGNYEQYF,TGTGCCAGCAGCTTGTACCCAGGAAACTACGAGCAGTACTTC
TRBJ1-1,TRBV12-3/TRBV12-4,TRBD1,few,CASSLALGGQGRLGTEAFF,TGTGCCAGCAGTTTAGCGCTAGGGGGACAGGGAAGATTGGGGACTGAAGCTTTCTTT
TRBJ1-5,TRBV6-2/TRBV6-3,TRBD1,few,CASSRTGTSNQPQHF,TGTGCCAGCAGCCGGACAGGGACTAGCAATCAGCCCCAGCATTTT
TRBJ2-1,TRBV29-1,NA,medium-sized,CSVPSLAEYNEQFF,TGCAGCGTCCCCAGCCTAGCCGAGTATAATGAGCAGTTCTTC
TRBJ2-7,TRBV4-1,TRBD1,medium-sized,CASSQKTGGYEQYF,TGCGCCAGCAGCCAAAAGACAGGGGGTTACGAGCAGTACTTC
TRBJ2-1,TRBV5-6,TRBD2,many,CASSLARGGLDEQFF,TGTGCCAGCAGCTTGGCGCGGGGGGGCCTCGATGAGCAGTTCTTC
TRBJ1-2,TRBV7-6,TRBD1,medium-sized,CASSHEVFGQDPFSYGYTF,TGTGCCAGCAGCCATGAAGTTTTCGGACAGGACCCATTCAGCTATGGCTACACCTTC
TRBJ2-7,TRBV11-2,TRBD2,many,CASSHGLAYEQYF,TGTGCCAGCAGCCACGGACTAGCCTACGAGCAGTACTTC
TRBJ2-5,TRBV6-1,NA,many,CASSEKWAPYQETQYF,TGTGCCAGCAGTGAAAAATGGGCGCCGTACCAAGAGACCCAGTACTTC
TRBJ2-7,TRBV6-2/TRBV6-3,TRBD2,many,CASRGLAGGPEQYF,TGTGCCAGCAGGGGACTAGCGGGAGGGCCCGAGCAGTACTTC
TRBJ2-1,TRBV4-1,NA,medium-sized,CASSQLGGTGRYNEQFF,TGCGCCAGCAGCCAGTTGGGGGGGACAGGCAGATACAATGAGCAGTTCTTC
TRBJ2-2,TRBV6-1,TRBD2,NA,CASRDCPGLGNTGELFF,TGTGCCAGCAGGGACTGCCCGGGACTAGGAAACACCGGGGAGCTGTTTTTT
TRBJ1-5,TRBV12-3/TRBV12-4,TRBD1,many,CASRIGQGNQPQHF,TGTGCCAGCAGGATCGGACAGGGCAATCAGCCCCAGCATTTT
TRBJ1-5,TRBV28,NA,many,CASSPVGQSNQPQHF,TGTGCCAGCAGTCCCGTCGGACAGAGCAATCAGCCCCAGCATTTT
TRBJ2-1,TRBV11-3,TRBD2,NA,CASSPGLATEQFF,TGTGCCAGCAGCCCAGGACTAGCTACTGAGCAGTTCTTC
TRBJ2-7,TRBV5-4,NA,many,CASSFWGISYEQYF,TGTGCCAGCAGCTTTTGGGGTATCTCCTACGAGCAGTACTTC
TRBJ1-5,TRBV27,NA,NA,CASSETVGLSPWPQHF,TGTGCCAGCAGTGAGACAGTCGGGCTTTCCCCATGGCCCCAGCATTTT
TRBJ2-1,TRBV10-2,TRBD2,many,CASSNQWTSGLREQFF,TGCGCCAGCAGTAATCAATGGACTAGCGGGCTACGTGAGCAGTTCTTC
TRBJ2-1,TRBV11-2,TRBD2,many,CASSLASGREQFF,TGTGCCAGCAGCTTAGCTAGCGGAAGGGAGCAGTTCTTC
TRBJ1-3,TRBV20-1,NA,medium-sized,CSASLVGTGNTIYF,TGCAGTGCTAGTCTGGTGGGGACAGGAAACACCATATATTTT
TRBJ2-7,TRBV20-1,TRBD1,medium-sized,CSARKDRVYEQYF,TGCAGTGCTAGAAAAGACAGGGTCTACGAGCAGTACTTC
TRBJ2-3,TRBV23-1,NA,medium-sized,CASSRLEFSTDTQYF,TGCGCCAGCAGTCGTCTGGAGTTTAGCACAGATACGCAGTATTTT
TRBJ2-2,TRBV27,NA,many,CASSLGQNTGELFF,TGTGCCAGCAGTTTAGGACAGAACACCGGGGAGCTGTTTTTT
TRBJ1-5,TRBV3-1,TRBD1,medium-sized,CASSQDSGGQRIF,TGTGCCAGCAGCCAAGATTCAGGGGGACAACGAATTTTT
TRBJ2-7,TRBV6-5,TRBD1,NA,CASRPRDRMNEQYF,TGTGCCAGCAGACCTAGGGACAGGATGAACGAGCAGTACTTC
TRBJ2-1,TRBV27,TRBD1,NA,CASSPYLRGPSEQFF,TGTGCCAGCAGTCCCTACCTAAGGGGGCCCAGTGAGCAGTTCTTC
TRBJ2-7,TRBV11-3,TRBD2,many,CASSLASGTYEQYF,TGTGCCAGCAGCTTAGCTAGCGGGACCTACGAGCAGTACTTC
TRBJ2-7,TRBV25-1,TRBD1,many,CASSECWTGVVYEQYF,TGTGCCAGCAGTGAATGTTGGACAGGGGTCGTCTACGAGCAGTACTTC